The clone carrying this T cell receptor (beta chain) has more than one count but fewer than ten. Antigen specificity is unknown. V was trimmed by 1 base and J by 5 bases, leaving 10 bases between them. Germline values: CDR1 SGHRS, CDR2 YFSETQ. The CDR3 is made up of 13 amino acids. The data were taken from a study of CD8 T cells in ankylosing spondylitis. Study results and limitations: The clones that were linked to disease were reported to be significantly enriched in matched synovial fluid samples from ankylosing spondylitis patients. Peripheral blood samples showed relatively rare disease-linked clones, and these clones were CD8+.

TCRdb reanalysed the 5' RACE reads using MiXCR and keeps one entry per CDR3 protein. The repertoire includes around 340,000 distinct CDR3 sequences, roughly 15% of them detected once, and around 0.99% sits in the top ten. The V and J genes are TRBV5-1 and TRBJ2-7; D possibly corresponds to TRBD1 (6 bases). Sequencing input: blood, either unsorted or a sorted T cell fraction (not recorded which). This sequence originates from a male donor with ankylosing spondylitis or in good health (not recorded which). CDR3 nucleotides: TGCGCCAGCAGCTTGACAGGGTACAACGAGCAGTACTTC. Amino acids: CASSLTGYNEQYF.